This TCR beta chain was identified in a study of blood T cell repertoires in COVID-19. Study-level background: Samples came from the United States, Italy and Spain, spanning acute and convalescent COVID-19. Sources were T cells, B-cell-depleted T cells, or PBMCs; the material itself was cDNA or gDNA.

In the authors' workflow: Counts of nucleated cells, estimated from reference gene primer amplification, were obtained. The data were produced by immunoSEQ multiplex PCR, yet TCRdb's version contains in-frame clones alone and is incomplete. V, J and clone size reflect that table, while D and trimming were determined from the DNA. The sample has around 290,000 clones, around 87% seen once. This CDR3 region has 12 residues. The ends were cut back, 5 bases at V and 9 bases at J, with 11 bases in the middle. CDR1 and CDR2 from the germline V gene are SGHVS and FQNEAQ. This receptor was identified in a woman in her forties or fifties who had recovered from COVID-19. The V and J genes are TRBV7-8 and TRBJ2-1; D remains ambiguous. Sequencing was done on a sample of peripheral blood. CDR3: CASSLSGGEQFF. The CDR3 coding sequence is TGTGCCAGCAGCCTGTCTGGCGGTGAGCAGTTCTTC.